The 20 T cell receptor beta chains below were found in one sample sequenced in a study of T cell repertoires in cytomegalovirus infection. Their antigens remain unidentified. TCRdb independently ran MiXCR on the reads; one entry per CDR3 protein. This sample has 60,000 to 85,000 distinct CDR3 sequences, with 20% to 25% found just once. Material for sequencing was PBMCs, sequenced either directly or after in vitro stimulation (not recorded which). The receptors here all came from a human donor in good health (CMV status not recorded). Some clones in this sample may be carry-over from other donors' samples.

In this sample, this clonotype turned up a few times. The rearrangement uses TRBV18 and TRBJ2-7, with TRBD1 as a possible D gene (5 bases). With 6 bases removed from V and 3 bases from J, the gap between germline ends came to 12 bases. CDR3 size: 13 residues. CDR1 and CDR2 (germline): KGHSH, LQKENI. The CDR3 bases are TGTGCCAGCTCGCCCGGACAAAACTACGAGCAGTACGTC. It encodes CASSPGQNYEQYV.

This clonotype was seen more than once but under ten times. CDR3 in DNA: TGTGCCAGCAGATTACAGGGAGGCTCTGAAGCTTTCTTT. It yields the protein CASRLQGGSEAFF. The gene calls are TRBV12-3 or TRBV12-4 and TRBJ1-1; D perhaps matches TRBD1 (6 bases). This CDR3 comprises 13 residues. Trimming took 6 bases from V and 6 from J, leaving 14 bases between them.

The table lists this clonotype with a few counts. CDR3 nucleotide sequence: TGTGCCAGCAGCTTAACTGACTTGAGGCAGCCCCAGCATTTT. It encodes CASSLTDLRQPQHF. The chain links TRBV11-2 to TRBJ1-5; D is unresolved. V lost 2 bases and J lost 7, with 12 bases in between. Germline CDR1 is SGHAT and CDR2 is FQNNGV. The CDR3 is made up of 14 amino acids.

This clonotype has a count of ten or more. The J gene is TRBJ2-4, the V gene TRBV7-2; perhaps TRBD1 as D (5 bases). The CDR3 spans 16 residues. Germline V gives CDR1 SGHTA, CDR2 FQGNSA. The V end was cut by 4 bases, the J end by 0 bases, with 13 bases between. The CDR3 DNA reads TGTGCCAGCAGCTCCGGACATTCCATAGCCAAAAACATTCAGTACTTC. This encodes CASSSGHSIAKNIQYF. Full variable domain (rest looked up from reference TRBV7-2 and TRBJ2-4): GAGVSQSPSNKVTEKGKDVELRCDPISGHTALYWYRQSLGQGLEFLIYFQGNSAPDKSGLPSDRFSAERTGGSVSTLTIQRTQQEDSAVYLCASSSGHSIAKNIQYFGAGTRLSVL.

This clonotype was seen at least ten times. The rearrangement uses TRBV7-2 and TRBJ2-5; D is unclear. Between the trimmed V and J ends, which lost 1 base and 4 bases, there was a span of 7 bases. The germline V gene has CDR1 SGHTA and CDR2 FQGNSA. This CDR3 is 13 amino acids long. As DNA, the CDR3 is TGTGCCAGCAGCTTAGGTTTTGGAGAGACCCAGTACTTC. Translated, it gives CASSLGFGETQYF.

The J gene is TRBJ1-1, the V gene TRBV24-1, with D possibly TRBD1 on 6 matching bases. Germline CDR1 and CDR2: KGHDR and SFDVKD. The CDR3 sequence is 13 residues long. With 5 bases removed from V and 7 bases from J, the gap between germline ends came to 13 bases. The CDR3 loop is CATSARTGSEAFF. In nucleotides, the CDR3 is TGTGCCACCAGTGCTAGAACAGGGAGTGAAGCTTTCTTT.

This chain uses TRBV29-1 with TRBJ2-7; 10 nucleotides line up with TRBD1. The CDR3 totals 14 residues. The V gene end was trimmed by 4 bases and the J gene end by 3 bases; junction bases not matched to a gene: 6. Germline CDR1 and CDR2: SQVTM and ANQGSEA. This CDR3 reads CSVGPRTGGYEQYF. In nucleotides, the CDR3 is TGCAGCGTTGGCCCCCGGACAGGGGGCTACGAGCAGTACTTC.

The chain carries TRBV6-5 and TRBJ1-1; TRBD1 matches at 7 bases. The CDR3 runs to 14 residues. Trimming took 8 bases from V and 0 from J; bases not matched to a gene: 6. Germline loops: CDR1 MNHEY, CDR2 SVGAGI. The CDR3 region has the DNA TGTGCCAGCGGAGGGACAGACCTGAACACTGAAGCTTTCTTT. It encodes CASGGTDLNTEAFF.

This clonotype showed up just a few times. CDR3 nucleotide sequence: TGTGCCAGCAGCCAAGGGGGTGGTCCTGGGCCCTTCTCTGGGGCCAACGTCCTGACTTTC. Translation: CASSQGGGPGPFSGANVLTF. The chain combines TRBV14 with TRBJ2-6; D is unresolved. CDR3 length equals 20 residues. Trimming stripped 1 base from V and 0 bases from J, with 19 bases between. The germline CDR1 and CDR2 sequences are SGHDN and FVKESK.

The J gene is TRBJ2-1, the V gene TRBV6-2 or TRBV6-3; a weak D match, TRBD2 (5 bases). Germline CDR1 MNHEY, CDR2 SVGEGT. CDR3 size: 17 residues. V was cut by 0 bases and J by 0 bases, with 12 bases left in between. The chain's CDR3 is CASSYSKDWSSYNEQFF. In DNA form, the CDR3 reads TGTGCCAGCAGTTACTCGAAGGACTGGAGCTCCTACAATGAGCAGTTCTTC.

The V gene is TRBV7-6, the J gene TRBJ2-2, with 9 bases aligning to TRBD2. CDR1 is SGHVS, CDR2 FNYEAQ, per germline. With 2 bases clipped from V and 3 bases from J, the junction kept 1 base outside the gene matches. This CDR3 has 15 residues. This chain's CDR3 is CASSLLAGDTGELFF. The CDR3 DNA reads as TGTGCCAGCAGCTTATTAGCGGGGGACACCGGGGAGCTGTTTTTT.

This clonotype has just a few counts. This sequence joins TRBV6-2 or TRBV6-3 and TRBJ2-1; D is uncertain. The V end lost 5 bases, the J end lost 7 bases, and 21 bases lay between the germline ends. Per germline, CDR1 MNHEY and CDR2 SVGEGT. The CDR3 is 16 amino acids. The CDR3 DNA reads TGTGCCAGCAGTGACCCTGCGAGGAAAGGAACAAATGAGCAGTTCTTC. It yields the protein CASSDPARKGTNEQFF.

This clonotype was recorded a few times. The chain uses TRBV20-1 and TRBJ1-2; D is unclear. Per germline, CDR1 DFQATT and CDR2 SNEGSKA (reference sequence). This CDR3 has 17 residues. Trimming pared 1 base from V and 3 bases from J, leaving 21 bases between. This CDR3 is CSARGYRREGLDYGYTF. Written as DNA, the CDR3 is TGCAGTGCTAGAGGTTACCGCCGGGAGGGCTTAGACTATGGCTACACCTTC.

V and J are TRBV12-3 or TRBV12-4 and TRBJ1-1, with D tentatively TRBD1 (5 bases). The germline V and J ends were trimmed by 3 bases and 5 bases, with 13 bases remaining between them. The CDR3 extends over 14 amino acids. The CDR3 nucleotides read TGTGCCAGCAGTTTCCAGGGCTCAGGGACTGAAGCTTTCTTT. Translated, it gives CASSFQGSGTEAFF.

This clonotype was seen a few times. The gene calls are TRBV11-3 and TRBJ2-5; tentatively, D is TRBD1 or TRBD2 (5 bases each). Per the germline V gene, CDR1 is SGHNT and CDR2 is YENEEA. The CDR3 totals 16 residues. The germline V and J ends were trimmed by 5 bases and 4 bases, with 20 bases remaining between them. CDR3 protein: CASSPRGLKRGETQYF. The CDR3 coding sequence is TGTGCCAGCAGCCCCCGGGGCCTCAAAAGGGGAGAGACCCAGTACTTC. Full variable domain (outside the CDR3, taken from reference TRBV11-3 and TRBJ2-5): EAGVVQSPRYKIIEKKQPVAFWCNPISGHNTLYWYLQNLGQGPELLIRYENEEAVDDSQLPKDRFSAERLKGVDSTLKIQPAELGDSAVYLCASSPRGLKRGETQYFGPGTRLLVL.

In this sample, this clonotype turned up a few times. The chain carries TRBV10-3 and TRBJ1-1, with a tentative D call TRBD1 (6 bases). Germline CDR1 ENHRY, CDR2 SYGVKD. The CDR3 spans 13 residues. The V gene lost 6 bases and the J gene lost 6 bases, with 14 bases spanning the gap. The DNA for the CDR3 is TGTGCCATCAGGGGACAAGGGACCCCTGAAGCTTTCTTT. It specifies CAIRGQGTPEAFF.

The chain recombines TRBV7-2 with TRBJ2-3; D is possibly TRBD2 (6 bases). V lost 3 bases and J 1 base, leaving 11 bases between the germline ends. Germline assignment: CDR1 SGHTA and CDR2 FQGNSA. The CDR3 contains 15 residues. The CDR3 DNA reads as TGTGCCAGCAGCTTTGGCGGGATTCGCACAGATACGCAGTATTTT. Protein product: CASSFGGIRTDTQYF.

This clonotype was counted a few times. The gene calls are TRBV7-2 and TRBJ2-2, with 7 bases that match TRBD1. The CDR3 has 15 residues. CDR1 and CDR2 from the germline V gene are SGHTA and FQGNSA. Trimming cost V 1 base and J 4 bases; bases outside gene matches: 3. CDR3 amino acids: CASSLGTGATGELFF. The CDR3 DNA follows: TGTGCCAGCAGCTTAGGTACAGGGGCCACCGGGGAGCTGTTTTTT.

This clonotype came up a few times. The genes are TRBV7-2 and TRBJ2-3; 7 bases fit TRBD1. Losses at the gene ends were 5 bases for V and 6 bases for J; bases not matched to a gene: 11. This CDR3 is 15 amino acids long. Germline loops: CDR1 SGHTA, CDR2 FQGNSA. This CDR3 is CASSPTGQNYDTQYF. The CDR3, as DNA: TGTGCCAGCAGCCCAACGGGACAGAATTACGATACGCAGTATTTT.

This clonotype occurred a few times. The gene calls are TRBV14 and TRBJ2-7, with 14 bases matching TRBD2. V trimming: 3 bases; J trimming: 4 bases; junction bases outside the gene matches: 2. Germline CDR1 and CDR2: SGHDN and FVKESK. CDR3 length equals 15 residues. CDR3 region: CASSQGLAGVYEQYF. CDR3 bases: TGTGCCAGCAGCCAGGGACTAGCGGGAGTGTACGAGCAGTACTTC.